These 27 T cell receptor beta chains share one sample of origin, sequenced in a study of blood T cell repertoires in COVID-19. Some clones are missing from TCRdb's copy, which holds only in-frame ones; the method was immunoSEQ multiplex PCR. The sample includes some 110,000 clones, approximately 90% seen only once; the top ten take 4% to 5.5%. Input material: peripheral blood. The receptor set was obtained from a man aged 40-49 years with acute or convalescent COVID-19.

This chain joins TRBV6-1 and TRBJ2-1; 9 bases are a match to TRBD2. The CDR3 spans 16 residues. J lost 4 bases, V lost 3 bases, and 7 bases had no gene match. From germline, CDR1 is MNHNS and CDR2 SASEGT. CDR3 nucleotide sequence: TGTGCCAGCAGTGACAGTGTGGGACTAGCTTACAATGAGCAGTTCTTC. Residues: CASSDSVGLAYNEQFF.

The gene calls are TRBV3-1 (or the pseudogene TRBV3-2) and TRBJ2-2; D is perhaps TRBD2 (6 bases). Germline CDR1 LGHDT, CDR2 YNNKEL (reference sequence). Trimming took 4 bases from V and 1 from J, leaving 10 bases between them. This CDR3 contains 15 residues. The CDR3 here is CASSPTGLNTGELFF. As DNA, the CDR3 is TGTGCCAGCAGCCCTACGGGACTGAACACCGGGGAGCTGTTTTTT.

In its sample, this clone was seen a few times. In nucleotides, the CDR3 is TGTGCCAGCAGAGAGTCTAGCGGGCGGAACACCGGGGAGCTGTTTTTT. Translating gives CASRESSGRNTGELFF. The chain carries TRBV27 and TRBJ2-2; TRBD2 matches at 8 bases. This CDR3 spans 16 amino acids. Germline CDR1 is MNHEY and CDR2 is SMNVEV (reference sequence). V shed 6 bases and J 1 base; nucleotides not matched to a gene: 7.

The chain employs TRBV6-5 and TRBJ2-1, with 8 bases fitting TRBD2. The V gene end was trimmed by 8 bases and the J gene end by 9 bases; junction bases not matched to a gene: 9. CDR3 size: 13 residues. The germline gives CDR1 MNHEY, CDR2 SVGAGI. CDR3 DNA: TGTGCCAGCGGGCAGCGGGGGTTGGCTGAGCAGTTCTTC. This gives the protein CASGQRGLAEQFF.

This clone was seen just once. The CDR3 reads CASSASGTTDTQYF. For the CDR3, the DNA is TGTGCCAGCAGCGCAAGCGGGACCACAGATACGCAGTATTTT. J is TRBJ2-3 and V is TRBV13, with 7 bases lining up with TRBD2. Germline V lookup: CDR1 PRHDT, CDR2 FYEKMQ (reference sequence). After removal of 5 bases from V and 2 bases from J, the junction contained 4 bases not matched to a gene. This CDR3 spans 14 amino acids.

This chain links TRBV27 with TRBJ2-7; possibly TRBD2 for D (5 bases). Germline V lookup: CDR1 MNHEY, CDR2 SMNVEV (reference sequence). Trimming took off 6 bases at V and 3 bases at J, with 12 bases between the two ends. The CDR3 spans 13 residues. CDR3 bases: TGTGCCAGCAGCAGCGGACTCTTCTACGAGCAGTACTTC. Translation: CASSSGLFYEQYF.

The chain joins TRBV5-1 to TRBJ2-3; 9 nucleotides match TRBD1. The V segment lost 3 bases and the J segment 3 bases; nucleotides outside the gene matches: 17. This CDR3 comprises 19 residues. Germline V gene data show CDR1 as SGHRS and CDR2 as YFSETQ. Here the CDR3 DNA reads TGCGCCAGCAGCTGGCGATCCCGGACAGGGGTAATGAGGACAGATACGCAGTATTTT. This gives the protein CASSWRSRTGVMRTDTQYF.

The chain joins TRBV20-1 to TRBJ2-5, with unresolved D. The V gene's germline CDR1 is DFQATT and CDR2 SNEGSKA (reference sequence). The CDR3 totals 11 residues. Trimming took 4 bases from V and 4 from J, leaving 7 bases between them. The CDR3 sequence: CSAKPGETQYF. In DNA form, the CDR3 reads TGCAGTGCTAAACCGGGAGAGACCCAGTACTTC.

The chain carries TRBV19 and TRBJ2-5; D gene unclear. The V gene's germline CDR1 is LNHDA and CDR2 SQIVND (reference sequence). CDR3 length: 16 amino acids. Trimming stripped 4 bases from V and 1 base from J, with 16 bases between. The CDR3 DNA reads as TGTGCCAGTAGTAGGCCCCTTTCGGGTCGCCAAGAGACCCAGTACTTC. This encodes CASSRPLSGRQETQYF.

The chain couples TRBV7-2 to TRBJ1-1; tentatively, D is TRBD1 (5 bases). V was cut by 1 base and J by 5 bases, with 11 bases left in between. The CDR3 extends over 14 amino acids. Germline V gene sequence: CDR1 SGHTA, CDR2 FQGNSA. The DNA of the CDR3 is TGTGCCAGCAGCTTAGGGCAGGGTCCGACTGAAGCTTTCTTT. This codes for CASSLGQGPTEAFF.

The chain has TRBV5-4 and TRBJ1-2, with a weak D call TRBD1 (6 bases). CDR1 is SGHNT, CDR2 YYREEE, per germline (reference sequence). V lost 4 bases and J 1 base, leaving 14 bases between the germline ends. CDR3 length: 15 residues. The CDR3 region is CASSPGQRGNYGYTF. The CDR3 nucleotides are TGTGCCAGCAGCCCCGGACAGCGGGGTAACTATGGCTACACCTTC.

The chain links TRBV3-1 (or the pseudogene TRBV3-2) to TRBJ2-5, with TRBD2 matching over 8 bases. The CDR3 totals 16 residues. The V segment lost 4 bases and the J segment 5 bases; nucleotides outside the gene matches: 12. CDR1 and CDR2 (germline): LGHDT, YNNKEL (reference sequence). CDR3 protein: CASSRSGLGGMETQYF. The CDR3, as DNA: TGTGCCAGCAGCCGATCGGGACTAGGAGGGATGGAGACCCAGTACTTC.

This clone appeared once. The rearrangement uses TRBV19 and TRBJ2-5; 9 bases map to TRBD2. CDR1 is LNHDA and CDR2 is SQIVND in the germline V gene (reference sequence). V dropped 0 bases and J dropped 7; count of bases not matched to a gene: 15. The CDR3 spans 18 residues. CDR3 DNA: TGTGCCAGTAGTATAGAGGCAGGGACTAGCCGAGACGAGGGGACCCAGTACTTC. Translation gives CASSIEAGTSRDEGTQYF.

The chain employs TRBV6-1 and TRBJ1-6, with unresolved D. Trimming cost V 2 bases and J 10 bases, with 9 bases left between them. Germline CDR1 MNHNS, CDR2 SASEGT. This CDR3 is built from 13 residues. The CDR3 loop reads CASSETTLSPLHF. The CDR3 coding sequence is TGTGCCAGCAGTGAAACTACTTTATCACCCCTCCACTTT.

This CDR3 is CASSVDVGVTEAFF. DNA for the CDR3: TGTGCCAGCAGCGTAGACGTCGGGGTCACTGAAGCTTTCTTT. The chain carries TRBV9 and TRBJ1-1; D unresolved. Germline V gene sequence: CDR1 SGDLS, CDR2 YYNGEE. The CDR3 runs to 14 residues. V dropped 0 bases and J dropped 4 bases, with 10 bases sitting between them.

A few counts support this clone. Compared with germline, one end of the junction differs, possibly owing to a read error. This chain connects TRBV15 to TRBJ1-2; TRBD1 might be the D (6 bases). The CDR3 spans 13 residues. Germline CDR1 reads LNHNV; CDR2 reads YYDKDF (reference sequence). DNA for the CDR3: TGTGCCACCAGCAGAGATGTGGACAGTTATCTCTCCTTC. It yields the protein CATSRDVDSYLSF.

This chain joins TRBV12-5 and TRBJ1-4; D may be TRBD1 (5 bases). Trimming removed 2 bases at V and 4 bases at J, with 20 bases between. CDR1 is LGHNT and CDR2 is FRNRAP in the germline V gene. The CDR3 has 18 residues. As DNA, the CDR3 is TGTGCTAGTGGTTTGATATTAGGAAAAGGGGTTGATAATGAAAAACTGTTTTTT. Its translation is CASGLILGKGVDNEKLFF.

This clone was recorded once. V gene TRBV19 combines with J gene TRBJ1-1, with 7 bases matching TRBD1. After removal of 0 bases from V and 5 bases from J, the junction contained 3 bases not matched to a gene. This CDR3 comprises 14 residues. CDR1 and CDR2 (germline): LNHDA, SQIVND (reference sequence). CDR3 coding DNA: TGTGCCAGTAGTATAGACAAGACAGGGACTGAAGCTTTCTTT. It encodes CASSIDKTGTEAFF.

The V call is TRBV6-2 or TRBV6-3, the J call TRBJ2-3; tentatively, D is TRBD1 (5 bases). The CDR3 runs 13 residues. CDR1 and CDR2 from the germline V gene are MNHEY and SVGEGT. Trimming removed 2 bases at V and 2 bases at J, with 5 bases between. DNA for the CDR3: TGTGCCAGCAGTTACGGGGCCACAGATACGCAGTATTTT. Translated: CASSYGATDTQYF.

In nucleotides, the CDR3 is TGTGCCAGCAGCTTAGGGCTAGCGGAGACCGGTGAGCAGTTCTTC. It codes for CASSLGLAETGEQFF. The V gene is TRBV11-2, the J gene TRBJ2-1, with 7 bases identical to TRBD2. Germline V gene sequence: CDR1 SGHAT, CDR2 FQNNGV. The CDR3 is 15 residues long. V shed 1 base, J shed 9 bases, and the junction held 9 bases outside the gene matches.

This sequence joins TRBV29-1 and TRBJ2-1, with D perhaps TRBD1 (5 bases). Deletions cut 6 bases from V and 4 bases from J, with 13 bases between. CDR1 is SQVTM, CDR2 ANQGSEA, per germline. This CDR3 contains 13 residues. CDR3 sequence: CSVPGFGYNEQFF. Here the CDR3 DNA reads TGCAGCGTACCAGGGTTTGGGTACAATGAGCAGTTCTTC.

This clone appeared once. V is TRBV5-4 and J is TRBJ2-1; D is perhaps TRBD2 (6 bases). The CDR3 covers 13 residues. The ends were cut back, 4 bases at V and 8 bases at J, with 13 bases in the middle. CDR1 SGHNT and CDR2 YYREEE come from the germline V gene (reference sequence). CDR3 protein: CASSPGPGDEQFF. CDR3 DNA: TGTGCCAGCAGCCCGGGACCGGGAGATGAGCAGTTCTTC.

This rearrangement joins TRBV27 to TRBJ1-6; TRBD1 matches at 9 bases. CDR1 is MNHEY and CDR2 is SMNVEV in the germline V gene (reference sequence). V lost 3 bases and J lost 1; bases outside the gene matches: 4. This CDR3 contains 17 residues. In DNA, the CDR3 is TGTGCCAGCAGTTTGGTAGGGACAGGGTCCTATAATTCACCCCTCCACTTT. Amino acid sequence: CASSLVGTGSYNSPLHF.

The chain has TRBV3-1 (or the pseudogene TRBV3-2) and TRBJ2-5; the match to TRBD2 covers 7 bases. The CDR3 contains 14 residues. After removal of 4 bases from V and 1 base from J, the junction contained 3 bases not matched to a gene. Germline V gene sequence: CDR1 LGHDT, CDR2 YNNKEL (reference sequence). CDR3 bases: TGTGCCAGCAGCCTACTAGCGATCCAAGAGACCCAGTACTTC. Amino acid sequence: CASSLLAIQETQYF.

This clone was observed at least ten times. The chain carries TRBV6-6 and TRBJ1-1, with 12 bases fitting TRBD1. Germline CDR1 reads MNHNY; CDR2 reads SVGAGI (reference sequence). The length of the CDR3 is 17 residues. The trim removed 5 bases at V and 5 bases at J, leaving 12 bases unmatched. In DNA, the CDR3 is TGTGCCAGCAGTCAATCGGGACAGGGGGCGCGGAGGACTGAAGCTTTCTTT. This codes for CASSQSGQGARRTEAFF.

J is TRBJ2-7 and V is TRBV10-2; 7 bases map to TRBD1. The germline CDR1 and CDR2 sequences are WSHSY and SAAADI. J was trimmed by 2 bases and V by 6 bases; bases with no gene match: 4. The CDR3 runs 13 residues. The CDR3 nucleotides are TGCGCCAGCAGACGGGGACAGACCTACGAGCAGTACTTC. This encodes CASRRGQTYEQYF.

This clone was counted a single time. The V and J genes are TRBV5-4 and TRBJ1-4; D is perhaps TRBD1 (6 bases). V lost 4 bases and J lost 8, with 9 bases in between. This CDR3 region has 12 residues. Germline CDR1 is SGHNT and CDR2 is YYREEE (reference sequence). CDR3 bases: TGTGCCAGCAGCCGTGACAGGGAAAAACTGTTTTTT. Amino acids: CASSRDREKLFF.